A single sample gave rise to the 10 T cell receptor beta chains below, sequenced in a study of T cell responses to AZD1222 COVID-19 vaccine. Only in-frame clones appear in the TCRdb table, and some are missing; sequencing was by immunoSEQ multiplex PCR. The table includes more than 250,000 clones, approximately 95% detected once. Sequencing used peripheral blood, obtained on day 0 of AZD1222 vaccination. The source is an adult in good health.

The chain is built from TRBV5-5 and TRBJ1-4; D is undetermined. Per the germline V gene, CDR1 is SGHKS and CDR2 is YYEKEE (reference sequence). The CDR3 length is 14 residues. The germline V and J ends were trimmed by 5 bases and 6 bases, with 14 bases remaining between them. The CDR3 protein is CASSLYWGHEKLFF. In DNA form, the CDR3 reads TGTGCCAGCAGTCTATATTGGGGTCATGAAAAACTGTTTTTT. Full variable domain (remainder filled in from reference TRBV5-5 and TRBJ1-4): DAGVTQSPTHLIKTRGQQVTLRCSPISGHKSVSWYQQVLGQGPQFIFQYYEKEERGRGNFPDRFSARQFPNYSSELNVNALLLGDSALYLCASSLYWGHEKLFFGSGTQLSVL.

This chain joins TRBV19 and TRBJ2-1; a weak D match, TRBD2 (5 bases). The CDR3 runs to 14 residues. The germline CDR1 and CDR2 sequences are LNHDA and SQIVND (reference sequence). V gave up 6 bases and J gave up 4 bases, with 13 bases separating them. This CDR3 reads CASREYGRYNEQFF. For the CDR3, the DNA is TGTGCCAGTAGAGAGTATGGGAGATACAATGAGCAGTTCTTC. Combining the CDR3 with reference TRBV19 and TRBJ2-1 gives the whole variable domain DGGITQSPKYLFRKEGQNVTLSCEQNLNHDAMYWYRQDPGQGLRLIYYSQIVNDFQKGDIAEGYSVSREKKESFPLTVTSAQKNPTAFYLCASREYGRYNEQFFGPGTRLTVL.

The CDR3 loop reads CASSRPLGPGYQETQYF. The CDR3 nucleotides read TGTGCCAGCAGCCGCCCACTGGGACCGGGTTACCAAGAGACCCAGTACTTC. J is TRBJ2-5 and V is TRBV7-9; the D call may be TRBD1 or TRBD2 (5 bases each). CDR1 is SEHNR, CDR2 FQNEAQ, per germline (reference sequence). There are 17 residues in the CDR3. V was pared by 5 bases and J by 0 bases, with 19 bases between.

The chain joins TRBV5-1 to TRBJ2-3, with a possible D match to TRBD2 (6 bases). Looked up from germline, CDR1 is SGHRS and CDR2 is YFSETQ. There are 18 residues in the CDR3. V lost 4 bases and J 4 bases, leaving 25 bases between the germline ends. CDR3 sequence reads: CASSRMIGGTRGPDTQYF. DNA for the CDR3: TGCGCCAGCAGCCGTATGATTGGGGGGACTCGCGGGCCAGATACGCAGTATTTT.

This clone was seen more than once but under ten times. Different DNA sequences within this sample yield the same CDR3. This chain uses TRBV2 with TRBJ2-1; D remains unclear. This CDR3 spans 12 amino acids. Trimming removed 6 bases from V and 9 bases from J, with 12 bases in between. CDR1 is SNHLY, CDR2 FYNNEI, per germline. CDR3 bases: TGTGCCAGCAGGGGATTAGCTGGTGAGCAGTTCTTC. Amino acid sequence: CASRGLAGEQFF. Full variable domain (remainder filled in from reference TRBV2 and TRBJ2-1): EPEVTQTPSHQVTQMGQEVILRCVPISNHLYFYWYRQILGQKVEFLVSFYNNEISEKSEIFDDQFSVERPDGSNFTLKIRSTKLEDSAMYFCASRGLAGEQFFGPGTRLTVL.

The V and J genes are TRBV5-1 and TRBJ2-1; TRBD2 matches 15 bases. The germline gives CDR1 SGHRS, CDR2 YFSETQ. CDR3 length: 16 amino acids. V dropped 1 base and J dropped 7; count of bases not matched to a gene: 3. CDR3 sequence reads: CASSLPGTSGGNEQFF. The CDR3, as DNA: TGCGCCAGCAGCTTGCCAGGGACTAGCGGGGGGAATGAGCAGTTCTTC.

The chain links TRBV15 to TRBJ1-4; D unresolved. This CDR3 is built from 14 residues. The ends were cut back, 6 bases at V and 5 bases at J, with 13 bases in the middle. CDR1 LNHNV and CDR2 YYDKDF come from the germline V gene (reference sequence). CDR3 DNA sequence: TGTGCCACCAGTCCTCCCGGGAAGAATGAAAAACTGTTTTTT. This gives the protein CATSPPGKNEKLFF.

Only one count was recorded for this clone. The V call is TRBV5-5, the J call TRBJ1-2; D not resolved. Trimming removed 0 bases from V and 3 bases from J, with 15 bases in between. This CDR3 has 16 amino acids. CDR1 is SGHKS and CDR2 is YYEKEE in the germline V gene (reference sequence). The CDR3 loop is CASSLAGPAVYYGYTF. CDR3 coding DNA: TGTGCCAGCAGCTTGGCAGGTCCGGCCGTTTACTATGGCTACACCTTC.

The chain couples TRBV4-1 to TRBJ2-2, with 9 bases identical to TRBD2. Losses at the gene ends were 3 bases for V and 9 bases for J; bases not matched to a gene: 8. This CDR3 has 15 amino acids. From germline, CDR1 is MGHRA and CDR2 YSYEKL. CDR3 sequence reads: CASSHPGTSQRELFF. DNA for the CDR3: TGCGCCAGCAGCCATCCCGGGACTAGCCAACGGGAGCTGTTTTTT.

V and J are TRBV20-1 and TRBJ1-6; D gene unclear. Germline V gene sequence: CDR1 DFQATT, CDR2 SNEGSKA (reference sequence). There are 13 residues in the CDR3. V was clipped by 3 bases and J by 4 bases, with 7 bases between them. The CDR3 DNA is TGCAGTGCTAGTGTGACATATAATTCACCCCTCCACTTT. Its translation is CSASVTYNSPLHF.